This passage covers 11 T cell receptor beta chains from one sample sequenced in a study of T cell changes during pregnancy in multiple sclerosis. The assay was immunoSEQ multiplex PCR, and TCRdb's table has in-frame clones only and misses some. The sample carries 20,000 to 25,000 clones, about 89% recorded once. Sequencing was performed on CD8+ T cells from peripheral blood mononuclear cells, taken in the first trimester of pregnancy. These TCRs come from a female donor in good health, enrolled as a control in a pregnancy study.

This chain uses TRBV27 with TRBJ1-1, with 10 bases that match TRBD1. CDR1 is MNHEY, CDR2 SMNVEV, per germline (reference sequence). The CDR3 consists of 17 residues. The V segment lost 4 bases and the J segment 4 bases; nucleotides outside the gene matches: 12. DNA of the CDR3: TGTGCCAGCAGTTCGATAGGGGGACAGGGGTTGGTCACTGAAGCTTTCTTT. It yields the protein CASSSIGGQGLVTEAFF.

This chain links TRBV19 with TRBJ2-7; 7 bases agree with TRBD2. The CDR3 length is 13 residues. J lost 7 bases, V lost 5 bases, and 8 bases had no gene match. The germline V gene encodes CDR1 LNHDA and CDR2 SQIVND (reference sequence). The CDR3 DNA reads TGTGCCAGTAGTTATCGGGGAGGGGAAGAGCAGTACTTC. Amino acids: CASSYRGGEEQYF.

CDR3 bases: TGTGCCAGCAGCCCCGGACTAGCGGGAGGCCCCGGCTCCTACAATGAGCAGTTCTTC. It translates to CASSPGLAGGPGSYNEQFF. This chain links TRBV11-3 with TRBJ2-1; 14 bases map to TRBD2. Germline values: CDR1 SGHNT, CDR2 YENEEA. The J segment lost 0 bases and the V segment lost 5 bases, leaving 9 bases of the junction unmatched. CDR3 length equals 19 residues.

This chain connects TRBV13 to TRBJ2-1; 7 bases line up with TRBD1. This CDR3 has 14 residues. CDR1 is PRHDT and CDR2 is FYEKMQ in the germline V gene (reference sequence). Trimming took 5 bases from V and 7 from J; bases not matched to a gene: 8. The CDR3 region has the DNA TGTGCCAGCAGCGAGAAGGGGGCCAGGAATGAGCAGTTCTTC. This gives the protein CASSEKGARNEQFF.

The chain joins TRBV28 to TRBJ1-5; D remains unclear. Germline V gene lookup returns CDR1 MDHEN and CDR2 SYDVKM. The CDR3 consists of 14 residues. The germline V and J ends were trimmed by 6 bases and 7 bases, with 16 bases remaining between them. CDR3 loop: CASRAPGNSQPQHF. CDR3 in DNA: TGTGCCAGCAGAGCCCCGGGGAACTCCCAGCCCCAGCATTTT.

The J gene is TRBJ2-1, the V gene TRBV19, with 8 bases identical to TRBD2. The length of the CDR3 is 16 residues. The trim removed 5 bases at V and 7 bases at J, leaving 13 bases unmatched. Germline V gene lookup returns CDR1 LNHDA and CDR2 SQIVND (reference sequence). CDR3 sequence: CASSLTSANPANEQFF. The CDR3 bases are TGTGCCAGTAGTCTGACTAGCGCCAACCCGGCGAATGAGCAGTTCTTC.

This clone was seen a single time. This rearrangement joins TRBV28 to TRBJ2-7, with D uncertain. This CDR3 has 13 amino acids. The germline gives CDR1 MDHEN, CDR2 SYDVKM. Trimming cost V 2 bases and J 4 bases, with 9 bases left between them. In DNA, the CDR3 is TGTGCCAGCAGTTTAGGAGAGGTGTACGAGCAGTACTTC. It yields the protein CASSLGEVYEQYF.

The V and J genes are TRBV6-5 and TRBJ2-1, with TRBD1 identical over 8 bases. Trimming removed 6 bases from V and 4 bases from J; junction bases left unmatched: 5. The CDR3 is made up of 14 amino acids. Germline loops: CDR1 MNHEY, CDR2 SVGAGI. CDR3 residues: CASRLGTGYNEQFF. In DNA form, the CDR3 reads TGTGCCAGCAGGCTCGGGACAGGATACAATGAGCAGTTCTTC.

The chain combines TRBV5-1 with TRBJ2-7; D gene uncertain. The CDR3 totals 16 residues. CDR1 is SGHRS and CDR2 is YFSETQ in the germline V gene. V was cut by 0 bases and J by 2 bases, with 15 bases left in between. The CDR3 coding sequence is TGCGCCAGCAGCTTGGAACCAGAATTAATTACCTACGAGCAGTACTTC. It codes for CASSLEPELITYEQYF.

The count of this clone is one. This chain uses TRBV14 with TRBJ2-1; D call uncertain. The germline V and J ends were trimmed by 1 base and 6 bases, with 13 bases remaining between them. The germline V gene has CDR1 SGHDN and CDR2 FVKESK. The CDR3 has 15 amino acids. The CDR3 DNA reads TGTGCCAGCAGCCAAGGGTTGTCAGCGATCAATGAGCAGTTCTTC. Encoded protein: CASSQGLSAINEQFF. Full variable domain (remainder filled in from reference TRBV14 and TRBJ2-1): EAGVTQFPSHSVIEKGQTVTLRCDPISGHDNLYWYRRVMGKEIKFLLHFVKESKQDESGMPNNRFLAERTGGTYSTLKVQPAELEDSGVYFCASSQGLSAINEQFFGPGTRLTVL.

The chain uses TRBV6-4 and TRBJ2-7; TRBD1 matches at 9 bases. Trimming at V came to 3 bases and at J to 5 bases, leaving 5 bases not matched to a gene. Germline values: CDR1 MRHNA, CDR2 SNTAGT. The CDR3 spans 14 residues. CDR3 sequence (DNA): TGTGCCAGCAGTGAGGGGACAGGGTATCACGAGCAGTACTTC. Amino acids: CASSEGTGYHEQYF.